These 3 T cell receptor beta chains came from one sample sequenced in a study of cytomegalovirus exposure and HLA in healthy donors. 60 Vbeta and 13 Jbeta primers were used in PCR. Here immunoSEQ multiplex PCR was the method, and the copy in TCRdb shows in-frame clones only, minus some. The sample lists 150,000 to 200,000 clones, about 80% seen once, with 2% to 2.5% in the top ten. The source material was PBMCs. The receptors here all came from a woman aged 25 to 39 in good health and CMV-seropositive.

This clone was observed a single time. The J gene is TRBJ1-1, the V gene TRBV30; D gene ambiguous. The germline V gene encodes CDR1 GTSNPN and CDR2 SVGIG (reference sequence). The CDR3 consists of 12 residues. Trimming took off 5 bases at V and 0 bases at J, with 7 bases between the two ends. CDR3 DNA sequence: TGTGCCTGGGGAGTTGTGAACACTGAAGCTTTCTTT. Translated, it gives CAWGVVNTEAFF.

This chain links TRBV5-4 with TRBJ2-2; 7 nucleotides agree with TRBD1. The junction had 5 bases not matched to a gene; V was cut back by 5 bases and J by 7 bases. CDR1 and CDR2 from the germline V gene are SGHNT and YYREEE (reference sequence). This CDR3 has 13 residues. DNA of the CDR3: TGTGCCAGCAGTATGGACAGGCTCGGGGAGCTGTTTTTT. Translating gives CASSMDRLGELFF.

This chain joins TRBV6-1 and TRBJ2-3; TRBD2 matches 9 bases. V lost 3 bases and J lost 3; bases outside the gene matches: 4. This CDR3 comprises 15 residues. CDR1 MNHNS and CDR2 SASEGT come from the germline V gene. For the CDR3, the DNA is TGTGCCAGCAGTGACCGCGGGAGGGGGACAGATACGCAGTATTTT. Translated: CASSDRGRGTDTQYF.